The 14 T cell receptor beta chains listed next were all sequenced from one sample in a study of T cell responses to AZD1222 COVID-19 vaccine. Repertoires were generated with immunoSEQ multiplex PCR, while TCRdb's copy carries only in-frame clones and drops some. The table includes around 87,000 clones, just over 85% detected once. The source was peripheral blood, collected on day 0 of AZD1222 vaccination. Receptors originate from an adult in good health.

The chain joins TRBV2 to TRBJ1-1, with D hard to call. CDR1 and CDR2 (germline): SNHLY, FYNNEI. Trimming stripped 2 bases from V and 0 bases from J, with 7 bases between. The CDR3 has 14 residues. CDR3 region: CASSESGLNTEAFF. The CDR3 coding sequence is TGTGCCAGCAGTGAATCTGGCTTGAACACTGAAGCTTTCTTT.

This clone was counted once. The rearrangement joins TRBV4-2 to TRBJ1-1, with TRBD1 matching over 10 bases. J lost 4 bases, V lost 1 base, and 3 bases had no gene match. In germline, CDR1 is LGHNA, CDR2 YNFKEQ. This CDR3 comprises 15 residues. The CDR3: CASSQARTGGTEAFF. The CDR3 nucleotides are TGTGCCAGCAGCCAAGCCCGGACAGGGGGCACTGAAGCTTTCTTT.

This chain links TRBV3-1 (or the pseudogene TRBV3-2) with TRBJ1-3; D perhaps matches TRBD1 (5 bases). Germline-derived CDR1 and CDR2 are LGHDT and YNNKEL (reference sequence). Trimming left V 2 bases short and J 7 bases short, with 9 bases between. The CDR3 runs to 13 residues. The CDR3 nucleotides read TGTGCCAGCAGCCAACAGGGCTGGAACACCATATATTTT. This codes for CASSQQGWNTIYF.

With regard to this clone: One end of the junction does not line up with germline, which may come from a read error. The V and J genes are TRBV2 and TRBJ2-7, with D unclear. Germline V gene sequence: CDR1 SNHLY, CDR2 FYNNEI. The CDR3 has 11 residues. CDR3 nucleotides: TGTGCCAGCAGTCCCCAGAGGTCGCTTGACTTC. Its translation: CASSPQRSLDF.

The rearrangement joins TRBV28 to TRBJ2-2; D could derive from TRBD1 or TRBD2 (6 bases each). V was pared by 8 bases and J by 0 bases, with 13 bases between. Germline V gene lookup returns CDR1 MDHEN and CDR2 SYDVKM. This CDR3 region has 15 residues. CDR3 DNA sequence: TGTGCCAGCGTAGGGGGGACGACGAACACCGGGGAGCTGTTTTTT. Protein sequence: CASVGGTTNTGELFF.

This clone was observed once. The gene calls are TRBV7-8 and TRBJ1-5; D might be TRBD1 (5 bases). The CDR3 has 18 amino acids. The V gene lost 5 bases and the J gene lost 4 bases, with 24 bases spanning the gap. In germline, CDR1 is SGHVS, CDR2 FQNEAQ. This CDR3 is CASSVIGDGWRGNQPQHF. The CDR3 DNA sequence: TGTGCCAGCAGCGTAATTGGGGACGGCTGGAGAGGTAATCAGCCCCAGCATTTT.

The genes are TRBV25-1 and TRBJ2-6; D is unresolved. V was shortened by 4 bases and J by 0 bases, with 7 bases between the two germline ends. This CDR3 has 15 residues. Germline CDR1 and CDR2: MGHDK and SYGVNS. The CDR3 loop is CASSAVHSGANVLTF. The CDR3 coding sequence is TGTGCCAGCAGTGCCGTCCACTCTGGGGCCAACGTCCTGACTTTC.

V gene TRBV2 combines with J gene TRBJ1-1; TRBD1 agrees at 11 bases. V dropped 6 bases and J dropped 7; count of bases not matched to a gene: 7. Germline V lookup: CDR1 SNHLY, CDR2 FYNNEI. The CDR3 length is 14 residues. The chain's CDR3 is CASSQDRGRDEAFF. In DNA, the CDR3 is TGTGCCAGCAGCCAGGACAGGGGGCGGGATGAAGCTTTCTTT.

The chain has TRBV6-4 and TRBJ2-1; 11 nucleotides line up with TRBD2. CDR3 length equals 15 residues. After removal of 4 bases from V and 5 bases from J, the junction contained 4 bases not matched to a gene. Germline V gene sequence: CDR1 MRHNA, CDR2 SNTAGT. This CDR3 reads CASSGTSGGHNEQFF. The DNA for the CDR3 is TGTGCCAGCAGTGGCACTAGCGGGGGTCACAATGAGCAGTTCTTC.

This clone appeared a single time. The CDR3 coding sequence is TGTGCCAGCAGCTACTCTAGCGGGAGCACTAGGGATGAGCAGTTCTTC. Encoded protein: CASSYSSGSTRDEQFF. The chain is built from TRBV9 and TRBJ2-1; TRBD2 matches at 10 bases. Germline CDR1 SGDLS, CDR2 YYNGEE. This CDR3 is 16 amino acids long. Trimming at V came to 4 bases and at J to 8 bases, leaving 12 bases not matched to a gene.

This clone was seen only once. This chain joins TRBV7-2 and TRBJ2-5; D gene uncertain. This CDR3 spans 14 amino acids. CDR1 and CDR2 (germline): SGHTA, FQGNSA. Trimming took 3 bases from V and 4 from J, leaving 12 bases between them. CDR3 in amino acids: CASSFFGGRETQYF. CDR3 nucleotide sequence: TGTGCCAGCAGCTTTTTTGGCGGTCGAGAGACCCAGTACTTC.

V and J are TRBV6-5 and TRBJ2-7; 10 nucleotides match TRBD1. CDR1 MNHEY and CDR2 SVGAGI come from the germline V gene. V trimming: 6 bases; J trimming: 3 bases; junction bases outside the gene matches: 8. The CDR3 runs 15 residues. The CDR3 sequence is CASRPGQGLYYEQYF. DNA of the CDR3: TGTGCCAGCAGGCCGGGACAGGGGTTGTACTACGAGCAGTACTTC.

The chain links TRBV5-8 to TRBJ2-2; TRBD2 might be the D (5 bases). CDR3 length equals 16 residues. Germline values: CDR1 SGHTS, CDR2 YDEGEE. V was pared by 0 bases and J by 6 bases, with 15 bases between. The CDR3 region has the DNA TGTGCCAGCAGCTTGGCACCCTACGGCGGGTCCGGGGAGCTGTTTTTT. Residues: CASSLAPYGGSGELFF. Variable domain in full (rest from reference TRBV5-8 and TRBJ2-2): EAGVTQSPTHLIKTRGQQATLRCSPISGHTSVYWYQQALGLGLQFLLWYDEGEERNRGNFPPRFSGRQFPNYSSELNVNALELEDSALYLCASSLAPYGGSGELFFGEGSRLTVL.

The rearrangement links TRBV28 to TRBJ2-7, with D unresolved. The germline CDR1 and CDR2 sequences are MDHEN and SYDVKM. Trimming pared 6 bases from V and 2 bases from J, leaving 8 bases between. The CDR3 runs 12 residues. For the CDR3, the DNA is TGTGCCAGCAGATCTTTGACCTACGAGCAGTACTTC. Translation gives CASRSLTYEQYF.